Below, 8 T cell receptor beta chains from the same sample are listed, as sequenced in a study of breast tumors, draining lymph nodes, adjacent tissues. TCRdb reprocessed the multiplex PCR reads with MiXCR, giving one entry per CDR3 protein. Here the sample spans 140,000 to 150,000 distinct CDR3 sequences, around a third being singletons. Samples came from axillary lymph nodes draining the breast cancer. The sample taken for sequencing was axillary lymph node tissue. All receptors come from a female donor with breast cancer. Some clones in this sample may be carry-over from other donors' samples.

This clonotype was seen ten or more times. DNA for the CDR3: TGTGCCAGCAGTCCCCAAATGGGACACAACAATGAGCAGTTCTTC. Translating it yields CASSPQMGHNNEQFF. The V gene is TRBV2, the J gene TRBJ2-1, with D possibly matching TRBD1 (6 bases). The CDR3 has 15 amino acids. The V gene lost 5 bases and the J gene lost 5 bases, with 16 bases spanning the gap. Germline V lookup: CDR1 SNHLY, CDR2 FYNNEI.

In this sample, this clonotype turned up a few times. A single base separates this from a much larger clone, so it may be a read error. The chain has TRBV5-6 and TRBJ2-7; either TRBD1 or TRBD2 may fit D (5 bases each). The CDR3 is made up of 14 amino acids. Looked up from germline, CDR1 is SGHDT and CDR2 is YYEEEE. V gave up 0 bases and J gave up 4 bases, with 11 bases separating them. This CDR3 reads CASSLGGAWYEQYF. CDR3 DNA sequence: TGTGCCAGCAGCTTGGGAGGGGCCTGGTACGAGCAGTACTTC.

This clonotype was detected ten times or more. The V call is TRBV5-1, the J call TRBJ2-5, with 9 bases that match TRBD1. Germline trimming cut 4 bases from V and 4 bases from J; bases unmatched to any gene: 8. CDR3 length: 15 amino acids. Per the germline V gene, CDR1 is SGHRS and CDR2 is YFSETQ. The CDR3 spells CASSLGQGLGETQYF. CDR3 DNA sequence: TGCGCCAGCAGCCTGGGACAGGGCTTGGGAGAGACCCAGTACTTC.

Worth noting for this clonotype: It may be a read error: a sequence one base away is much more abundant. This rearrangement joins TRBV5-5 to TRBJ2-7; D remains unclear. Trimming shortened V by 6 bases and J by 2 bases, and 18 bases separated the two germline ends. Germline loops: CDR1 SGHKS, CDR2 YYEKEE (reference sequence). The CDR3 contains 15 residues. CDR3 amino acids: CASIPPVDHTYEQYF. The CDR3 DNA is TGTGCCAGCATCCCTCCGGTCGACCATACCTACGAGCAGTACTTC.

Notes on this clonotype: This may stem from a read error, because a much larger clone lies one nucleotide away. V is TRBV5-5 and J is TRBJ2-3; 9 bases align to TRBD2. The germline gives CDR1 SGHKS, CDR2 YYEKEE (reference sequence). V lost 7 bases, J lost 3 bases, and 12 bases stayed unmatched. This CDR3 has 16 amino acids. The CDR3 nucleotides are TGTGCCAGCGATACGCTGTCGGCGGGGGGGACAGATACGCAGTATTTT. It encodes CASDTLSAGGTDTQYF.

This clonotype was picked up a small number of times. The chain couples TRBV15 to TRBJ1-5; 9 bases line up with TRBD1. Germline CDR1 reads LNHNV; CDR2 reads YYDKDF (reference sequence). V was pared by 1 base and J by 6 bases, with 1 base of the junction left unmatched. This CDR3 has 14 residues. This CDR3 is CATSRGQGVQPQHF. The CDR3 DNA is TGTGCCACCAGCAGAGGACAGGGGGTTCAGCCCCAGCATTTT.

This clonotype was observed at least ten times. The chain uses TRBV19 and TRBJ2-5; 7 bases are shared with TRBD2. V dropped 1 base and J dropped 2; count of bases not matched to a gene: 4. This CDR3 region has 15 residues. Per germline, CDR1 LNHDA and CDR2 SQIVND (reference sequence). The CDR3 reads CASSIGGGRQETQYF. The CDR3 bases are TGTGCCAGTAGTATAGGGGGGGGGAGGCAAGAGACCCAGTACTTC.

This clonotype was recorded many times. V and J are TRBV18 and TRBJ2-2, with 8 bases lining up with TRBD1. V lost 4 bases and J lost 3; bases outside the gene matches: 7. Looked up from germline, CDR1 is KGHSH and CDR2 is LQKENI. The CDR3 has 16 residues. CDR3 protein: CASSQRQGTDTGELFF. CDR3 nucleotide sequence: TGTGCCAGCTCACAGCGACAGGGGACGGACACCGGGGAGCTGTTTTTT.